In its sample, the clone carrying this TCR beta chain was seen once. Its antigen is currently unknown. The data derive from a study of blood T cells in healthy people across ages. General study findings and limits: Diversity estimates drawn from one million T cells were deemed underestimates. Relative to aged donors, long-lived donors carried more naive CD4+ cells and displayed higher diversity.

This CDR3 is 12 amino acids long. The ends were cut back, 3 bases at V and 13 bases at J, with 13 bases in the middle. Germline CDR1 and CDR2: SEHNR and FQNEAQ (reference sequence). PCR was performed a second time for about 7 to 11 cycles using a sample-barcoded 5' primer and a J-beta primer mix. In TCRdb, the 5' RACE reads were re-called with MiXCR into one record per CDR3 protein. The sample has roughly 1.5 million distinct CDR3 sequences, 40% to 45% seen once. The receptor's source is a woman under 30 in good health. Sequenced sample: blood. The gene calls are TRBV7-9 and TRBJ2-1; D gene uncertain. CDR3 in amino acids: CASSFALETQFF. CDR3 DNA sequence: TGTGCCAGCAGCTTCGCCCTGGAGACCCAGTTCTTC.